This entry is about one T cell receptor beta chain. The sample originates from a study of radiotherapy plus CTLA-4 blockade in lung cancer. Sequencing was performed with immunoSEQ multiplex PCR; in TCRdb, only in-frame clones are kept and a portion is missing. Here the sample spans 75,000 to 95,000 clones, roughly four fifths being singletons. Germline assignment: CDR1 GTSNPN and CDR2 SVGIG (reference sequence). Trimming took 7 bases from V and 4 from J, leaving 14 bases between them. The CDR3 spans 14 residues. Here the sequenced sample was peripheral blood, taken from a patient treated with radiotherapy plus ipilimumab. This sequence was found in a human donor with non-small cell lung cancer that progressed on radiotherapy plus ipilimumab. The chain is built from TRBV30 and TRBJ2-6; D is possibly TRBD1 (6 bases). For the CDR3, the DNA is TGTGCCTTGATCGACAGGCCCGGGGCCAACGTCCTGACTTTC. This translates into CALIDRPGANVLTF.